This T cell receptor beta chain was identified during a study of cytomegalovirus exposure and HLA in healthy donors. Study-level findings and limits: Later on, an analysis found that several of the most significant clusters appeared to be linked to common viral pathogens, which included parvovirus B19. Listed as cytomegalovirus-associated were 150 to 200 TCR beta chains.

On this clone: Antigen: not known.

This CDR3 contains 13 residues. Germline assignment: CDR1 LNHDA and CDR2 SQIVND (reference sequence). The ends were cut back, 5 bases at V and 8 bases at J, with 15 bases in the middle. A multiplex PCR was run with 60 Vbeta primers and 13 Jbeta primers. Under the authors' procedure: Later work found 65 million to 90 million unique TCR beta chains, with 9.5 million to 12 million shared. This table comes from immunoSEQ multiplex PCR, and its TCRdb copy is limited to in-frame clones, with some not included. The DNA gave D and trimming, while V, J and clone size come from that table. The sample shows 80,000 or so clones, and approximately 1% sits with its ten largest clones.

This sequence originates from a woman in her 30s in good health and CMV-seronegative. The genes are TRBV19 and TRBJ1-2; the D gene is possibly TRBD1 (5 bases). Sequencing input: PBMCs. CDR3 amino acids: CASSVPGEEGYTF. The CDR3 nucleotides are TGTGCCAGTAGTGTCCCGGGGGAGGAAGGCTACACCTTC.